The clone carrying this T cell receptor beta chain was picked up a small number of times. The antigen remains unidentified. TCRdb re-called the RACE reads with MiXCR, one entry per CDR3 protein. The repertoire holds hundreds of thousands of distinct CDR3 sequences, with about 6% as singletons. This specimen belongs to a study of human T cells and chemical hapten exposure. Study-wide background: 2% DPC was applied to roughly 2 cm by roughly 2 cm of upper inner arm skin for sensitization. Patients, a majority of them female, were diagnosed with alopecia areata, totalis or universalis. Study results and limitations: A positive correlation with patch test score was found for PT1 expanded TCR counts.

The time point: patch test 2, 6 weeks after DPC sensitization. Treatment in this sample: therapeutic diphenylcyclopropenone sensitization with weekly scalp DPC. CDR1 is SGHKS and CDR2 is YYEKEE in the germline V gene (reference sequence). V dropped 7 bases and J dropped 4; count of bases not matched to a gene: 10. The CDR3 extends over 17 amino acids. This receptor was identified in a woman in her late teens or twenties with alopecia areata. Some clones in this sample may be carry-over from other donors' samples. The sample in question was whole blood, obtained in connection with sensitization to the hapten diphenylcyclopropenone (DPC). The chain recombines TRBV5-5 with TRBJ2-6; 11 bases align to TRBD1. CDR3 coding DNA: TGTGCCAGCGCCACCGGGACAGGGGGTTCCGGGGCCAACGTCCTGACTTTC. Translated: CASATGTGGSGANVLTF.